This paragraph reports one T cell receptor beta chain. This entry comes from a study of glioma-infiltrating T cells after dendritic cell vaccination. Only in-frame clones appear in the TCRdb table, and some are missing; sequencing was by immunoSEQ multiplex PCR. The table shows 95,000 or so clones, with over 75% occurring only once. The sequence was obtained from a human donor with glioblastoma. The input for sequencing was blood, taken before dendritic cell vaccination.

This CDR3 is CASSIVRGPEQYF. The CDR3, as DNA: TGTGCCAGTAGTATAGTCCGAGGGCCCGAGCAGTACTTC. V gene TRBV19 combines with J gene TRBJ2-7; the D gene is possibly TRBD2 (5 bases). CDR1 is LNHDA and CDR2 is SQIVND in the germline V gene (reference sequence). The CDR3 contains 13 residues. V lost 1 base and J lost 6, with 10 bases in between.